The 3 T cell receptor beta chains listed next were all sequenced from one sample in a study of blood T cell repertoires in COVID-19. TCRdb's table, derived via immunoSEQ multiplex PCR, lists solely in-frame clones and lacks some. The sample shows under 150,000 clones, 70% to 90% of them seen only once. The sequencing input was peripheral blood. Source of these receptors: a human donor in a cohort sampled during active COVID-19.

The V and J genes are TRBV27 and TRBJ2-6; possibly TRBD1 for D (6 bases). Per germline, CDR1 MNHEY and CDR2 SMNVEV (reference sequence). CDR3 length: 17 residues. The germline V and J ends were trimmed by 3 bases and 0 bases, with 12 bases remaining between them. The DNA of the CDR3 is TGTGCCAGCAGTTTCGGCCAGGGGTACTCTGGGGCCAACGTCCTGACTTTC. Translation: CASSFGQGYSGANVLTF.

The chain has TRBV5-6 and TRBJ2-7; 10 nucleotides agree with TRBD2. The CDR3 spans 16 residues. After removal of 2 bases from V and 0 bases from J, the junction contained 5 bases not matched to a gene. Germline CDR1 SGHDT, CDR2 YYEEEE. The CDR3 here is CASSFSLAGASYEQYF. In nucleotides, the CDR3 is TGTGCCAGCAGCTTCTCGCTAGCGGGAGCCTCCTACGAGCAGTACTTC.

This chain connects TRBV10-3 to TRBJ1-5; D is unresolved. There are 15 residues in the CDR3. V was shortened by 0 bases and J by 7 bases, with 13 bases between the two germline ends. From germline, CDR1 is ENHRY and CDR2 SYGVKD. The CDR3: CAISESTREDQPQHF. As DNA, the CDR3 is TGTGCCATCAGTGAGTCGACAAGGGAGGACCAGCCCCAGCATTTT.